Below, 18 T cell receptor beta chains from the same sample are listed, as sequenced in a study of shared clonotypes between healthy human individuals. CD8 cells classed as naive were CD45RO-negative and positively selected for CCR7, excluding terminally differentiated effector memory CD45RA+ cells. Sequenced by immunoSEQ multiplex PCR; TCRdb stores in-frame clones only, minus some. The table has under 700,000 clones, 85% to 95% seen once. Sequencing was carried out using naive CD8+ T cells sorted from blood. The source of these receptors is a woman aged 25-40 years in good health.

This chain connects TRBV27 to TRBJ2-7; 13 bases align to TRBD2. Trimming took 5 bases from V and 2 from J; bases not matched to a gene: 6. The CDR3 runs 16 residues. Germline assignment: CDR1 MNHEY and CDR2 SMNVEV (reference sequence). CDR3: CASSGTSGKTTYEQYF. In DNA form, the CDR3 reads TGTGCCAGCAGTGGGACTAGCGGGAAAACCACCTACGAGCAGTACTTC.

The V call is TRBV27, the J call TRBJ2-7; the match to TRBD2 covers 11 bases. Unmatched junction bases numbered 12, after V lost 6 bases and J lost 5 bases. Germline V lookup: CDR1 MNHEY, CDR2 SMNVEV (reference sequence). This CDR3 contains 16 residues. The CDR3 DNA reads TGTGCCAGCAGCAGGATATTAGCGGGAGGGCTGCACGAGCAGTACTTC. Encoded protein: CASSRILAGGLHEQYF.

The J gene is TRBJ2-7, the V gene TRBV27; D gene ambiguous. The CDR3 covers 12 residues. Germline-derived CDR1 and CDR2 are MNHEY and SMNVEV (reference sequence). The V end lost 8 bases, the J end lost 0 bases, and 8 bases lay between the germline ends. CDR3 in amino acids: CASGIPSYEQYF. CDR3 sequence (DNA): TGTGCCAGCGGAATACCCTCCTACGAGCAGTACTTC.

The rearrangement links TRBV6-5 to TRBJ2-5; no reliable D call. TRBJ2-7 matches the DNA end more closely, so the J call is doubtful. Germline loops: CDR1 MNHEY, CDR2 SVGAGI. This CDR3 region has 14 residues. This CDR3 is CASSTSTSPHEQYF. The CDR3, as DNA: TGTGCCAGCAGTACCAGTACCAGTCCCCACGAGCAGTACTTC.

This clone was found once. The chain has TRBV19 and TRBJ2-7, with TRBD2 as a possible D gene (5 bases). The CDR3 consists of 14 residues. Trimming removed 4 bases at V and 2 bases at J, with 12 bases between. In germline, CDR1 is LNHDA, CDR2 SQIVND (reference sequence). CDR3 sequence: CASSTRERAYEQYF. CDR3 nucleotides: TGTGCCAGTAGTACAAGGGAGCGCGCCTACGAGCAGTACTTC.

A remark on this clone: Other DNA sequences in the sample encode the same CDR3. This chain connects TRBV27 to TRBJ2-7, with 7 positions matching TRBD1. This CDR3 region has 16 residues. Looked up from germline, CDR1 is MNHEY and CDR2 is SMNVEV (reference sequence). The J segment lost 0 bases and the V segment lost 5 bases, leaving 10 bases of the junction unmatched. As DNA, the CDR3 is TGTGCCAGCAGTCCATCCTCCGGACAGGTCTCCTACGAGCAGTACTTC. Amino acids: CASSPSSGQVSYEQYF.

V usage is TRBV28 and J usage is TRBJ1-6; D gene unclear. Trimming cost V 2 bases and J 10 bases, with 6 bases left between them. Germline CDR1 and CDR2: MDHEN and SYDVKM. This CDR3 region has 12 residues. CDR3 coding DNA: TGTGCCAGCAGTTTAGGGCCCTCACCCCTCCACTTT. It translates to CASSLGPSPLHF. The variable domain in full, with the rest retrieved from reference TRBV28 and TRBJ1-6, is DVKVTQSSRYLVKRTGEKVFLECVQDMDHENMFWYRQDPGLGLRLIYFSYDVKMKEKGDIPEGYSVSREKKERFSLILESASTNQTSMYLCASSLGPSPLHFGNGTRLTVT.

The chain's CDR3 is CASSLAQGKNYEQYF. The CDR3 DNA follows: TGTGCCAGCAGCTTAGCGCAGGGTAAAAACTACGAGCAGTACTTC. This chain links TRBV7-9 with TRBJ2-7, with D perhaps TRBD1 (5 bases). The germline V gene encodes CDR1 SEHNR and CDR2 FQNEAQ (reference sequence). This CDR3 is built from 15 residues. The V gene lost 0 bases and the J gene lost 3 bases, with 12 bases spanning the gap.

This chain joins TRBV9 and TRBJ2-3; D uncertain. Germline V gives CDR1 SGDLS, CDR2 YYNGEE. V lost 3 bases and J 4 bases, leaving 9 bases between the germline ends. The CDR3 totals 13 residues. The CDR3 nucleotides read TGTGCCAGCAGCGAGGGTGACGCAGATACGCAGTATTTT. Amino acid sequence: CASSEGDADTQYF.

The J gene is TRBJ1-1, the V gene TRBV2; D is perhaps TRBD1 (5 bases). CDR3 length: 15 residues. Per the germline V gene, CDR1 is SNHLY and CDR2 is FYNNEI. The ends were cut back, 8 bases at V and 5 bases at J, with 21 bases in the middle. The DNA for the CDR3 is TGTGCCAGCGTTCATCACACGGGGGTTTTTACTGAAGCTTTCTTT. Its translation: CASVHHTGVFTEAFF.

CDR3 in amino acids: CASREGLAGLTDTQYF. CDR3 DNA: TGTGCCAGCAGGGAGGGGCTAGCAGGCCTGACAGATACGCAGTATTTT. V and J are TRBV28 and TRBJ2-3; possibly TRBD2 for D (6 bases). Per germline, CDR1 MDHEN and CDR2 SYDVKM. V lost 6 bases and J lost 3, with 19 bases in between. The CDR3 runs to 16 residues.

The CDR3 region has the DNA TGTGCCAGCAGAAACGGACGGAGCTCCTACAATGAGCAGTTCTTC. Its protein is CASRNGRSSYNEQFF. The V gene is TRBV5-6, the J gene TRBJ2-1; D ambiguous. The ends were cut back, 5 bases at V and 0 bases at J, with 12 bases in the middle. CDR1 and CDR2 from the germline V gene are SGHDT and YYEEEE. CDR3 length: 15 residues.

The chain recombines TRBV13 with TRBJ1-1; possible D gene TRBD1, 5 bases. CDR3 length: 15 amino acids. V dropped 0 bases and J dropped 8 bases, with 16 bases sitting between them. Germline V gene sequence: CDR1 PRHDT, CDR2 FYEKMQ (reference sequence). CDR3 protein: CASSLGVREWGEAFF. Written as DNA, the CDR3 is TGTGCCAGCAGCTTAGGCGTCCGGGAGTGGGGGGAAGCTTTCTTT. The full variable domain, rest sourced from reference TRBV13 and TRBJ1-1, is AAGVIQSPRHLIKEKRETATLKCYPIPRHDTVYWYQQGPGQDPQFLISFYEKMQSDKGSIPDRFSAQQFSDYHSELNMSSLELGDSALYFCASSLGVREWGEAFFGQGTRLTVV.

V usage is TRBV29-1 and J usage is TRBJ2-2; D is perhaps TRBD1 or TRBD2 (5 bases each). V lost 2 bases to trimming and J lost 9 bases, with 13 bases between them. Germline loops: CDR1 SQVTM, CDR2 ANQGSEA. The CDR3 totals 13 residues. The CDR3 region has the DNA TGCAGCGTTGAAAGAGTAGAGGGACGGGAGCTGTTTTTT. It is translated as CSVERVEGRELFF.

The V gene is TRBV28, the J gene TRBJ1-1, with D perhaps matching TRBD1 (5 bases). Germline CDR1 reads MDHEN; CDR2 reads SYDVKM. Trimming took off 2 bases at V and 6 bases at J, with 16 bases between the two ends. The CDR3 contains 15 residues. The CDR3 is CASSLLRTGTPEAFF. As DNA, the CDR3 is TGTGCCAGCAGTTTACTCCGGACTGGGACTCCTGAAGCTTTCTTT. Complete variable domain (other parts from reference TRBV28 and TRBJ1-1): DVKVTQSSRYLVKRTGEKVFLECVQDMDHENMFWYRQDPGLGLRLIYFSYDVKMKEKGDIPEGYSVSREKKERFSLILESASTNQTSMYLCASSLLRTGTPEAFFGQGTRLTVV.

The chain employs TRBV12-2 and TRBJ2-7; the D call in the table, TRBD2, was not verified against the DNA. TRBV12-2 is designated a pseudogene. The CDR3 runs 16 residues. This chain's CDR3 is CASRLRLAGVSYEQYF. The CDR3, as DNA: TGTGCAAGTCGCTTACGGCTAGCGGGGGTATCCTACGAGCAGTACTTC.

This clone was seen just once. The gene calls are TRBV13 and TRBJ2-1; 9 bases agree with TRBD2. The CDR3 consists of 16 residues. Germline assignment: CDR1 PRHDT and CDR2 FYEKMQ (reference sequence). Losses at the gene ends were 0 bases for V and 6 bases for J; bases not matched to a gene: 6. The CDR3 nucleotides are TGTGCCAGCAGCTTAGGCTTCGAGCGGGAGGCCAATGAGCAGTTCTTC. Translation: CASSLGFEREANEQFF.

This sequence joins TRBV13 and TRBJ1-1, with D perhaps TRBD1 (6 bases). The CDR3 runs to 12 residues. Germline CDR1 PRHDT, CDR2 FYEKMQ (reference sequence). Trimming took 4 bases from V and 8 from J, leaving 11 bases between them. The chain's CDR3 is CASSSPGAEAFF. In nucleotides, the CDR3 is TGTGCCAGCAGCTCCCCAGGGGCAGAAGCTTTCTTT.